The 9 T cell receptor beta chains given below trace back to one sample, sequenced in a study of OX40 agonist ivuxolimab in advanced cancers. Repertoires were generated with immunoSEQ multiplex PCR, while TCRdb's copy carries only in-frame clones and drops some. The repertoire holds some 45,000 clones, with 80% as singletons. This sample comprised CD4+ or CD8+ T cells sorted from blood, obtained in a trial of the OX40 agonist ivuxolimab. These receptors all come from an adult with an advanced solid tumor such as melanoma, head and neck, liver or kidney cancer.

This chain joins TRBV18 and TRBJ1-6, with D possibly matching TRBD1 (6 bases). CDR1 and CDR2 from the germline V gene are KGHSH and LQKENI. The CDR3 loop spans 14 amino acids. V dropped 3 bases and J dropped 5 bases, with 8 bases sitting between them. The chain's CDR3 is CASSPRQDNSPLHF. CDR3 DNA sequence: TGTGCCAGCTCACCGCGACAGGATAATTCACCCCTCCACTTT.

The chain recombines TRBV29-1 with TRBJ2-7, with D unresolved. Trimming left V 1 base short and J 4 bases short, with 8 bases between. The CDR3 length is 12 residues. Germline-derived CDR1 and CDR2 are SQVTM and ANQGSEA. CDR3 residues: CSVEGQAYEQYF. The CDR3 DNA reads TGCAGCGTTGAAGGGCAGGCTTACGAGCAGTACTTC.

J is TRBJ2-3 and V is TRBV28, with 8 bases identical to TRBD1. Germline assignment: CDR1 MDHEN and CDR2 SYDVKM. The V gene end was trimmed by 6 bases and the J gene end by 3 bases; junction bases not matched to a gene: 17. The CDR3 covers 18 residues. The CDR3 here is CASRTIRQGLGRTDTQYF. The DNA for the CDR3 is TGTGCCAGCAGAACAATAAGACAGGGGTTGGGAAGAACAGATACGCAGTATTTT.

A single count supports this clone. This chain joins TRBV2 and TRBJ1-2; D is uncertain. Germline CDR1 reads SNHLY; CDR2 reads FYNNEI. This CDR3 has 13 residues. Trimming pared 4 bases from V and 4 bases from J, leaving 10 bases between. CDR3 protein: CASSVVASYGYTF. The CDR3, as DNA: TGTGCCAGCAGTGTGGTAGCCTCCTATGGCTACACCTTC.

The chain uses TRBV28 and TRBJ2-3, with D possibly TRBD2 on 5 matching bases. This CDR3 has 21 amino acids. The germline gives CDR1 MDHEN, CDR2 SYDVKM. Trimming removed 3 bases at V and 2 bases at J, with 30 bases between. CDR3 in amino acids: CASSFFRPRSGPLDSTDTQYF. CDR3 in DNA: TGTGCCAGCAGTTTCTTCCGGCCTCGAAGCGGACCTCTTGACTCCACAGATACGCAGTATTTT.

On this clone itself: Other DNA sequences in this sample translate to the same CDR3. The rearrangement links TRBV5-1 to TRBJ2-5, with D perhaps matching TRBD1 or TRBD2 (5 bases each). CDR1 and CDR2 from the germline V gene are SGHRS and YFSETQ. V shed 0 bases and J shed 1 base, with 10 bases lying between them. This CDR3 has 15 amino acids. The CDR3 region is CASSLAGTTQETQYF. CDR3 DNA sequence: TGCGCCAGCAGCTTGGCGGGGACCACCCAAGAGACCCAGTACTTC.

A few counts support this clone. The chain combines TRBV18 with TRBJ1-5; D possibly corresponds to TRBD1 (6 bases). V was pared by 5 bases and J by 2 bases, with 10 bases between. CDR3 size: 14 residues. Germline V gene lookup returns CDR1 KGHSH and CDR2 LQKENI. CDR3 nucleotides: TGTGCCAGCTCAACGACAGGTGGCAATCAGCCCCAGCATTTT. This gives the protein CASSTTGGNQPQHF.

The V gene is TRBV25-1, the J gene TRBJ2-2, with a possible D match to TRBD2 (6 bases). The ends were cut back, 1 base at V and 2 bases at J, with 11 bases in the middle. This CDR3 is built from 16 residues. Per germline, CDR1 MGHDK and CDR2 SYGVNS. CDR3 loop: CASSESGLKNTGELFF. Written as DNA, the CDR3 is TGTGCCAGCAGTGAATCGGGACTTAAAAACACCGGGGAGCTGTTTTTT.

The V call is TRBV7-3, the J call TRBJ1-1; 9 bases align to TRBD1. Germline V gene data show CDR1 as SGHTA and CDR2 as FQGTGA. CDR3 length: 15 residues. V dropped 5 bases and J dropped 5; count of bases not matched to a gene: 9. The CDR3 bases are TGTGCCAGCAGCCGTTCCGGGACAGGGCGGACTGAAGCTTTCTTT. This gives the protein CASSRSGTGRTEAFF.